This entry features one T cell receptor beta chain sequence. The entry originates in a study of blood T cell repertoires in COVID-19. V was pared by 7 bases and J by 3 bases, with 22 bases between. Germline CDR1 reads SGHNT; CDR2 reads YYREEE (reference sequence). The CDR3 is made up of 17 amino acids. Data came from immunoSEQ multiplex PCR; TCRdb stores just in-frame clones and leaves some out. This table has 250,000 or so clones, roughly 85% appearing once. The chain combines TRBV5-4 with TRBJ2-2, with D possibly being TRBD1 (6 bases). Sequencing used PBMCs or T cells enriched from blood (not recorded which). The receptor was derived from a man in his thirties or forties who had recovered from COVID-19. CDR3 residues: CASSLTTGEGDTGELFF. The CDR3 DNA follows: TGTGCCAGCTCCCTCACGACTGGAGAGGGGGACACCGGGGAGCTGTTTTTT.